This T cell receptor beta chain was identified during a study of Ad26.COV2.S vaccination and SARS-CoV-2 variants. Overall study findings and caveats: Measurement of non-spike TCR breadth gave similar results in vaccine and placebo recipients.

Assay used: immunoSEQ multiplex PCR; TCRdb lists only in-frame clones, some missing. Of approximately 300,000 clones detected, around 85% appear once; the ten largest clones hold approximately 2.1%. In germline, CDR1 is KGHSH, CDR2 LQKENI. The V and J ends lost 3 bases and 7 bases respectively, with 16 bases between them. This CDR3 is built from 16 residues. Note on this clone: Antigen unknown.

The treatment here: some 19 received Ad26.COV2.S at low or high dose, single or two shots; about 5 received placebo; per-sample allocation not given. Collection of samples fell on day 63 after the first vaccine or placebo injection. An adult donor aged 18-55 years was enrolled in Boston. The study used a vaccine consisting of an Ad26 vector that expressed Wuhan-strain SARS-CoV-2 spike. This clonotype was sampled from a person between 18 and 60 years old who received the Ad26.COV2.S COVID-19 vaccine or a placebo. V and J are TRBV18 and TRBJ1-6; D is possibly TRBD1 (6 bases). Sequenced here: peripheral blood, sampled in a trial of Ad26.COV2.S vaccine versus placebo. The CDR3: CASSPRDEGGNSPLHF. As DNA, the CDR3 is TGTGCCAGCTCACCCCGCGATGAGGGGGGAAATTCACCCCTCCACTTT.